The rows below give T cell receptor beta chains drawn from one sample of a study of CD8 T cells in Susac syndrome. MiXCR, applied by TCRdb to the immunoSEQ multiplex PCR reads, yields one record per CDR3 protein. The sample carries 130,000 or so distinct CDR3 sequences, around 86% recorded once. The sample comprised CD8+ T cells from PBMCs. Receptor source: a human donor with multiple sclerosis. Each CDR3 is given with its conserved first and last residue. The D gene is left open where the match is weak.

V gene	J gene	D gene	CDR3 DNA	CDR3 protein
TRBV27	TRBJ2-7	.	TGTGCCAGCAGCTCAAATCCGTACGGGCAGTACTTC	CASSSNPYGQYF
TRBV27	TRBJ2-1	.	TGTGCCAGCAGGGAGCGGGCGGGCTACAATGAGCAGTTCTTC	CASRERAGYNEQFF
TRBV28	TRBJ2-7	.	TGTGCCAGCAGTTGGGAAGGGGAAGGTTACGAGCAGTACTTC	CASSWEGEGYEQYF
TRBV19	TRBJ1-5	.	TGTGCCAGTAGTATGCAAGGTCAGCCCCAGCATTTT	CASSMQGQPQHF
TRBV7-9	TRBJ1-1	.	TGTGCCAGCAGCGCCCTGGGGGACACTGAAGCTTTCTTT	CASSALGDTEAFF
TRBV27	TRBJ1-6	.	TGTGCCAGCAGTTACGGTCAATATGGAATGTCACCCCTCCACTTT	CASSYGQYGMSPLHF
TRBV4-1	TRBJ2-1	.	TGCGCCAGCAGCCAACGTGTTGGAGGCCGGGGGAATGAGCAGTTCTTC	CASSQRVGGRGNEQFF
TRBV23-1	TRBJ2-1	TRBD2	TGCGCCAGCAGCCCCTCGCCTAGCGGGAGTCAAATTGAGCAGTTCTTC	CASSPSPSGSQIEQFF
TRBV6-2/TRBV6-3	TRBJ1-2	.	TGTGCCAGCAGCCCCCCGGGGGGCCACTTCTATGGCTACACCTTC	CASSPPGGHFYGYTF
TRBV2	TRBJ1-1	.	TGTGCCAGCAGTATGGGGGGGACCTACACTGAAGCTTTCTTT	CASSMGGTYTEAFF
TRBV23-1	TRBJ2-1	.	TGCGCCAGCAGTCAGTCCCCTTTGCTGGGAGGAGATGAGCAGTTCTTC	CASSQSPLLGGDEQFF
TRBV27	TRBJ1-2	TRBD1	TGTGCCAGCAGTTCAGGGCCGGGACAGGGTGTAGATGGCTACACCTTC	CASSSGPGQGVDGYTF